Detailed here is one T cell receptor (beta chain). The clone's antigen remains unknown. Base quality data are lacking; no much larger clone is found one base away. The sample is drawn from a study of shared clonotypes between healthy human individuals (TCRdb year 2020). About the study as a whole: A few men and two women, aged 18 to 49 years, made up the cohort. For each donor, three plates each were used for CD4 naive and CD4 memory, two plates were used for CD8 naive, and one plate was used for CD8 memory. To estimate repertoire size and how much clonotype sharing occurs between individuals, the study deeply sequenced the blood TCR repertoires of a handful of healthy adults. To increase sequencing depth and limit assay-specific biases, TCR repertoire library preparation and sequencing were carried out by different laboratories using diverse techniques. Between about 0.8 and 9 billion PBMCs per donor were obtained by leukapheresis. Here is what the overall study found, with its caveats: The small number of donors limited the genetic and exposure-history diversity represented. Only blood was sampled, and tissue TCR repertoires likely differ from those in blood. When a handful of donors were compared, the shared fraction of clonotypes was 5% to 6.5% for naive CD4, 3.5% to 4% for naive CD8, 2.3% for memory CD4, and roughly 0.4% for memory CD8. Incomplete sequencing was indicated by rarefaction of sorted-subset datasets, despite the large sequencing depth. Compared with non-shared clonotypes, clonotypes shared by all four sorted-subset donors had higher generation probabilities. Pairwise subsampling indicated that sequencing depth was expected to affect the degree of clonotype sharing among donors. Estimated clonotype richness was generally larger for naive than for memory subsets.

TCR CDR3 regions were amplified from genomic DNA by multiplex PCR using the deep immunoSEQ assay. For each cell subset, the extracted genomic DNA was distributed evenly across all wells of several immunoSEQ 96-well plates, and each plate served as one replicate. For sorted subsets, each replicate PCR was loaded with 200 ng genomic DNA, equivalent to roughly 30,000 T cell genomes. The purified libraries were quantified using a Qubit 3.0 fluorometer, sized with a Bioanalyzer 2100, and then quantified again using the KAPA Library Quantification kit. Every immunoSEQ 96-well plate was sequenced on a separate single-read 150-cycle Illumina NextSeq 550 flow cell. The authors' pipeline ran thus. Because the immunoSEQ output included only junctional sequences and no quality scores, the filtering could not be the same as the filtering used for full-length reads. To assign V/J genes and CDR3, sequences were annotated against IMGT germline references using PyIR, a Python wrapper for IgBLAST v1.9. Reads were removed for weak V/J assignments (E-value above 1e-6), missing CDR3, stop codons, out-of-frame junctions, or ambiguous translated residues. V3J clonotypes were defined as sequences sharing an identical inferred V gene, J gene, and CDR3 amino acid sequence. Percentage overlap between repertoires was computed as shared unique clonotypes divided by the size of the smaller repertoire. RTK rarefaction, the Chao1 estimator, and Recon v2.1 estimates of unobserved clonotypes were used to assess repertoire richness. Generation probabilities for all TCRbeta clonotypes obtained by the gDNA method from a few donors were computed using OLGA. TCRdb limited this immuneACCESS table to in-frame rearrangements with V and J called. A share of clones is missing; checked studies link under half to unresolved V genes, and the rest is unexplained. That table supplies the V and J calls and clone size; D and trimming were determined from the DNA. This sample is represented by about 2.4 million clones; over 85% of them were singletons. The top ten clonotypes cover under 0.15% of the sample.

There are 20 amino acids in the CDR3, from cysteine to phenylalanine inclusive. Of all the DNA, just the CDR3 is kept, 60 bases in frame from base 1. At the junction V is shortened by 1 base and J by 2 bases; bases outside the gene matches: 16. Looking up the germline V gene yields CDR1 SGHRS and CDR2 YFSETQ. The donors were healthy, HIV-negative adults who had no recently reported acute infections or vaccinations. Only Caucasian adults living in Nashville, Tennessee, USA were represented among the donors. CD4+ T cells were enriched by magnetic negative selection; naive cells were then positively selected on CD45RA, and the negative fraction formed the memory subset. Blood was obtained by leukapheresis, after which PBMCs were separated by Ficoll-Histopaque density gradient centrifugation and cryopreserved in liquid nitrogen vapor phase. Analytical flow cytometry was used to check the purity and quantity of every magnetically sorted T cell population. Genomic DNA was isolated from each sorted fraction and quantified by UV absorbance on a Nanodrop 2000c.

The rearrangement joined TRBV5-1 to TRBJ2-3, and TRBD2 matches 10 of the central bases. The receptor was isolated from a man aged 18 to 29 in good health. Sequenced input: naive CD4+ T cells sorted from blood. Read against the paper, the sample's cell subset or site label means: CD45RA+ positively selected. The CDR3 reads CASSLYSRSLAGATTDTQYF. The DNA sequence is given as TGCGCCAGCAGCTTGTATAGTAGATCCCTAGCGGGGGCAACCACAGATACGCAGTATTTT.